Listed below are T cell receptor beta chains from one sample, sequenced in a study of regulatory T cells in long-lasting Graves disease. One entry per CDR3 protein results from TCRdb running MiXCR on the multiplex PCR reads. The table lists about 660,000 distinct CDR3 sequences, 25% to 35% of them singletons. The specimen was peripheral blood mononuclear cells (PBMCs), collected when the disease was refractory, from a patient treated with antithyroid drugs. These receptor sequences come from a female donor with Graves disease. Each CDR3 is given with its conserved first and last residue. The D gene is left open where the match is weak. Rows give clone size only sometimes, using once, few, many, or a class for an expanded clone.

abundance,v_gene,j_gene,d_gene,CDR3aa,CDR3nt
.,TRBV25-1,TRBJ2-2,TRBD1,CASRADRATGELFF,TGTGCCAGCAGGGCAGACAGGGCGACCGGGGAGCTGTTTTTT
few,TRBV27,TRBJ2-7,.,CARPKPYEQYF,TGTGCCAGGCCAAAGCCCTACGAGCAGTACTTC
many,TRBV12-3/TRBV12-4,TRBJ1-6,TRBD1,CASSLRGGQGNYNSPLHF,TGTGCCAGCAGTCTAAGGGGCGGACAGGGAAACTATAATTCACCCCTCCACTTT
.,TRBV20-1,TRBJ2-3,TRBD2,CSARVAGGLSTDTQYF,TGCAGTGCTAGAGTTGCGGGAGGGCTTAGCACAGATACGCAGTATTTT
few,TRBV28,TRBJ1-5,.,CASSRGKSNQPQHF,TGTGCCAGCAGTAGGGGGAAGAGCAATCAGCCCCAGCATTTT
.,TRBV6-2/TRBV6-3,TRBJ2-5,TRBD1,CASSATGGFETQYF,TGTGCCAGCAGCGCGACAGGGGGCTTTGAGACCCAGTACTTC
many,TRBV2,TRBJ1-6,.,CASRPNRGVRSSYNSPLHF,TGTGCCAGCAGACCAAATAGAGGAGTTAGAAGCTCCTATAATTCACCCCTCCACTTT
many,TRBV20-1,TRBJ1-1,.,CSAPDKMNTEAFF,TGCAGTGCTCCCGACAAGATGAACACTGAAGCTTTCTTT
.,TRBV6-5,TRBJ1-2,TRBD1,CASSYSSFSGTGARNYGYTF,TGTGCCAGCAGTTACTCCAGTTTCTCCGGGACAGGGGCGAGAAACTATGGCTACACCTTC
few,TRBV6-1,TRBJ1-2,TRBD1,CASSQGTAHYGYTF,TGTGCCAGCAGTCAAGGGACAGCCCACTATGGCTACACCTTC
many,TRBV27,TRBJ2-5,.,CASTYQLGKTQYF,TGTGCCAGCACGTACCAATTGGGAAAGACCCAGTACTTC
.,TRBV14,TRBJ1-2,.,CASSQDGPGYGYTF,TGTGCCAGCAGCCAAGATGGGCCGGGCTATGGCTACACCTTC
few,TRBV18,TRBJ2-7,.,CASSPRPVEQYF,TGTGCCAGCTCACCACGACCGGTCGAGCAGTACTTC
.,TRBV5-1,TRBJ1-5,TRBD1,CASSASGGVQPQHF,TGCGCCAGCAGCGCATCAGGGGGCGTTCAGCCCCAGCATTTT
many,TRBV28,TRBJ1-4,.,CASSFGYGEKLFF,TGTGCCAGCAGTTTTGGGTACGGTGAAAAACTGTTTTTT
few,TRBV20-1,TRBJ1-4,.,CSARDGLNEKLFF,TGCAGTGCTAGGGACGGATTAAATGAAAAACTGTTTTTT
.,TRBV6-2/TRBV6-3,TRBJ1-2,.,CASSYYRDGGYTF,TGTGCCAGCAGTTACTACAGGGATGGCGGCTACACCTTC
few,TRBV28,TRBJ2-5,.,CASTKGRTTRETQYF,TGTGCCAGCACCAAGGGACGGACGACCAGGGAGACCCAGTACTTC
few,TRBV29-1,TRBJ1-5,.,CSVEGDSNQPQHF,TGCAGCGTTGAGGGTGATAGCAATCAGCCCCAGCATTTT
.,TRBV4-1,TRBJ1-1,.,CASSQGELRAFF,TGCGCCAGCAGCCAAGGGGAACTGAGAGCTTTCTTT
few,TRBV29-1,TRBJ1-1,.,CSVRRTEMNTEAFF,TGCAGCGTTCGCCGGACAGAAATGAACACTGAAGCTTTCTTT
.,TRBV29-1,TRBJ2-4,TRBD1,CSVTGQGDIQYF,TGCAGCGTAACAGGGCAGGGGGACATTCAGTACTTC
.,TRBV13,TRBJ1-1,.,CASSLGRVMNTEAFF,TGTGCCAGCAGCTTAGGCAGGGTCATGAACACTGAAGCTTTCTTT
many,TRBV2,TRBJ1-5,TRBD1,CASSEVQGKQPQHF,TGTGCCAGCAGTGAAGTACAGGGGAAACAGCCCCAGCATTTT
many,TRBV20-1,TRBJ1-1,TRBD1,CSAPRGGGTVEAFF,TGCAGTGCTCCCCGTGGAGGGGGCACGGTTGAAGCTTTCTTT
few,TRBV29-1,TRBJ1-1,TRBD1,CSVGEDRGPVTAFF,TGCAGCGTTGGGGAGGACAGGGGGCCCGTCACAGCTTTCTTT
.,TRBV20-1,TRBJ1-1,.,CSARARMNTEAFF,TGCAGTGCTAGAGCACGGATGAACACTGAAGCTTTCTTT
few,TRBV6-1,TRBJ1-1,.,CASSAQRRVNTEAFF,TGTGCCAGCAGTGCCCAGCGAAGGGTCAACACTGAAGCTTTCTTT
.,TRBV12-5,TRBJ1-1,TRBD1,CASGPGGGTEAFF,TGTGCTAGTGGACCAGGGGGCGGGACTGAAGCTTTCTTT
many,TRBV6-5,TRBJ1-1,.,CASSYSRGQNTEAFF,TGTGCCAGCAGTTACTCCCGGGGGCAGAACACTGAAGCTTTCTTT
few,TRBV27,TRBJ2-7,.,CASSFTGTALSYEQYF,TGTGCCAGCAGTTTTACCGGGACGGCCCTTTCCTACGAGCAGTACTTC
few,TRBV7-6,TRBJ2-7,TRBD2,CASSLVAGDREQYF,TGTGCCAGCAGCTTAGTTGCGGGAGACCGCGAGCAGTACTTC
.,TRBV7-9,TRBJ1-6,.,CASSFGRLTYNSPLHF,TGTGCCAGCAGCTTCGGTCGGCTTACATATAATTCACCCCTCCACTTT
.,TRBV7-9,TRBJ1-2,.,CASSLSAGTGYTF,TGTGCCAGCAGCTTATCGGCAGGGACTGGCTACACCTTC
few,TRBV3-1,TRBJ2-5,TRBD1,CASSQWGQRETQYF,TGTGCCAGCAGCCAATGGGGACAGAGAGAGACCCAGTACTTC
few,TRBV15,TRBJ2-5,.,CATSRVGRQTQYF,TGTGCCACCAGCAGAGTCGGGCGTCAGACCCAGTACTTC
.,TRBV6-1,TRBJ1-2,TRBD1,CASRGTQGQDYGYTF,TGTGCCAGCAGGGGAACCCAGGGACAGGACTATGGCTACACCTTC
.,TRBV7-8,TRBJ1-2,.,CASSLFRRGSYGYTF,TGTGCCAGCAGCTTATTCCGACGAGGGTCCTATGGCTACACCTTC
many,TRBV11-2,TRBJ2-2,TRBD1,CASSTRTGKSNTGELFF,TGTGCCAGCAGCACAAGGACAGGCAAATCGAACACCGGGGAGCTGTTTTTT
.,TRBV6-5,TRBJ1-5,.,CASSSTDRNQPQHF,TGTGCCAGCAGTTCGACAGACCGCAATCAGCCCCAGCATTTT
.,TRBV9,TRBJ1-4,.,CASSGETAGTNEKLFF,TGTGCCAGCAGCGGAGAGACAGCCGGGACTAATGAAAAACTGTTTTTT
many,TRBV12-3/TRBV12-4,TRBJ1-4,.,CASSLGELNEKLFF,TGTGCCAGCAGTTTGGGGGAGTTGAATGAAAAACTGTTTTTT
.,TRBV6-5,TRBJ2-7,TRBD2,CASSFSGKSYEQYF,TGTGCCAGCAGTTTCAGCGGGAAGTCCTACGAGCAGTACTTC
.,TRBV11-2,TRBJ1-2,TRBD1,CASSLGGDRANYGYTF,TGTGCCAGCAGCTTGGGGGGGGACAGGGCGAACTATGGCTACACCTTC
many,TRBV10-3,TRBJ1-1,TRBD1,CAIKDRVESNTEAFF,TGTGCCATCAAAGACAGGGTTGAGTCGAACACTGAAGCTTTCTTT
.,TRBV6-2/TRBV6-3,TRBJ2-7,.,CASSGDWSYEQHF,TGTGCCAGCAGTGGGGACTGGAGCTACGAGCAGCACTTC
few,TRBV3-1,TRBJ2-7,TRBD2,CASSRGLADSYEQYF,TGTGCCAGCAGCCGTGGGCTAGCGGACTCCTACGAGCAGTACTTC
.,TRBV19,TRBJ1-1,TRBD1,CASSLLKGQGDTEAFF,TGTGCCAGTAGTCTATTAAAGGGACAGGGGGACACTGAAGCTTTCTTT
.,TRBV19,TRBJ2-2,TRBD1,CASSRQGSTGELFF,TGTGCCAGTAGTAGACAGGGTAGCACCGGGGAGCTGTTTTTT
many,TRBV20-1,TRBJ2-6,.,CSAGSGANVLTF,TGCAGTGCAGGGTCTGGGGCCAACGTCCTGACTTTC
many,TRBV20-1,TRBJ2-7,.,CSASAPGNSYEQYF,TGCAGTGCTTCCGCCCCGGGTAACTCCTACGAGCAGTACTTC
.,TRBV7-9,TRBJ1-2,.,CASGRREGTYGYTF,TGTGCCAGCGGCCGGAGGGAGGGGACCTATGGCTACACCTTC
few,TRBV6-1,TRBJ1-5,.,CASSETLTFNQPQHF,TGTGCCAGCAGTGAAACACTAACCTTCAATCAGCCCCAGCATTTT
many,TRBV12-3/TRBV12-4,TRBJ1-3,.,CASSSGQGWLGNTIYF,TGTGCCAGCAGTTCGGGTCAAGGGTGGCTCGGAAACACCATATATTTT
.,TRBV7-9,TRBJ1-1,TRBD1,CASSPAQGTGRNTEAFF,TGTGCCAGCAGCCCCGCCCAGGGGACAGGGAGGAACACTGAAGCTTTCTTT
many,TRBV6-1,TRBJ1-2,TRBD1,CASSDSGTGGARGYTF,TGTGCCAGCAGTGACTCCGGGACAGGGGGCGCAAGGGGCTACACCTTC
.,TRBV19,TRBJ1-6,.,CASNILGQSPLHF,TGTGCCAGTAACATCCTCGGGCAATCACCCCTCCACTTT
few,TRBV6-1,TRBJ1-5,TRBD1,CASRGQGVENQPQHF,TGTGCCAGCAGAGGACAGGGAGTGGAGAATCAGCCCCAGCATTTT
few,TRBV19,TRBJ1-2,.,CASGQPSDDYTF,TGTGCCAGCGGACAGCCATCAGACGACTACACCTTC
.,TRBV5-1,TRBJ2-7,.,CARSETPTYEQYF,TGCGCCAGGAGCGAGACTCCTACCTACGAGCAGTACTTC